This entry concerns a single T cell receptor (beta chain). As yet, its antigen is unknown. This entry comes from a study of T cell responses to AZD1222 COVID-19 vaccine. Notes on the study in general: There were vaccine-associated CD4 TCRs across spike, dominant at 160-218 and 743-854. Among those given AZD1222, only 6 or 7 were seropositive at baseline. Most donors were white British, females outnumbered males, and clonal diversity was possibly underestimated.

Repertoires were generated with immunoSEQ multiplex PCR, while TCRdb's copy carries only in-frame clones and drops some. The table has approximately 140,000 clones, 90% seen once. The CDR3 loop spans 14 amino acids. The V end was cut by 2 bases, the J end by 3 bases, with 10 bases between. Germline V CDR1 and CDR2: LNHDA, SQIVND (reference sequence). V and J are TRBV19 and TRBJ1-2; tentative D call: TRBD1 (6 bases). This TCR was recovered from an adult who received the AZD1222 COVID-19 vaccine. Sequences were derived from peripheral blood, sampled 28 days after the second AZD1222 dose. The CDR3 is CASSIQGLDYGYTF. The CDR3 DNA sequence: TGTGCCAGTAGTATACAGGGGTTGGACTATGGCTACACCTTC.